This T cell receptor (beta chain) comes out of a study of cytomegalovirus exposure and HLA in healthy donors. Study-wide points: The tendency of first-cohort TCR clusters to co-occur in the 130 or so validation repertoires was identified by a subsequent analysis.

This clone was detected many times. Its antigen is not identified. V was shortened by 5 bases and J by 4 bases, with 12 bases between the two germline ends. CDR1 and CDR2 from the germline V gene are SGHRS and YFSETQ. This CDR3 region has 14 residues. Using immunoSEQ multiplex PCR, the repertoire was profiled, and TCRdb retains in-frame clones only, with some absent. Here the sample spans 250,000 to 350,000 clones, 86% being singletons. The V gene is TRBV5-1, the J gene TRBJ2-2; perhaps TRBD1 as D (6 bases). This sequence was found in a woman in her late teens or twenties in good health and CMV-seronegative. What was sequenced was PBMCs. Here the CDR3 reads CASRDSGVTGELFF. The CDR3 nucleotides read TGCGCCAGCAGGGACTCAGGGGTCACCGGGGAGCTGTTTTTT.